This TCR delta chain was recorded in a study of Vδ1+ human thymocytes. Study-wide results and limits: Unexpected Vdelta2 sequences could cause misinterpretation of bulk repertoire data. In the thymus, TRG and TRD repertoires looked highly polyclonal with Gaussian CDR3 lengths. Unlike peripheral blood Vdelta1+ controls, thymic delta-chain sequences included about 20% Vdelta2 and few Vdelta3.

This clone has a handful of counts. Its specificity is not known. With 1 base clipped from V and 0 bases from J, the junction kept 16 bases outside the gene matches. This CDR3 comprises 20 residues. Germline loops: CDR1 TSWWSYY, CDR2 QGS. Thymocytes were sorted as CD3+ TCRVdelta1+ TCRVdelta2- after alphabeta T cell depletion. Extracted RNA was reverse transcribed into cDNA. Multiplex PCR used pooled V-gene forward primers and a constant-region reverse primer to amplify CDR3s. TCRdb reran clone calling via CATT on the multiplex PCR reads. This repertoire shows tens of thousands of delta-chain clones, around a sixth found once; its top ten account for approximately 0.54%.

The gene calls are TRDV1 and TRDJ1; 8 bases match TRDD3. The TCR was taken from a boy younger than two who had congenital heart surgery. Material for sequencing was Vdelta1+ gamma-delta thymocytes from the thymus. Stated subset: FACS-sorted CD3+ TCRalphabeta- TCRVdelta1+ TCRVdelta2- thymocytes. Here the CDR3 reads CALGEPLPYGDTFYTDKLIF. The CDR3 DNA follows: TGTGCTCTTGGGGAACCACTTCCTTACGGGGATACCTTTTACACCGATAAACTCATCTTT.